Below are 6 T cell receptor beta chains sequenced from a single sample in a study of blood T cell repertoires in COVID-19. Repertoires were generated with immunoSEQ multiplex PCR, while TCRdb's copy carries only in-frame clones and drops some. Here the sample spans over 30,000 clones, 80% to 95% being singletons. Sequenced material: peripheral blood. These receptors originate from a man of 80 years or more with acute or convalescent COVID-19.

The DNA of the CDR3 is TGTGCCAGCAGTTATTTCTATAGCAATCAGCCCCAGCATTTT. It yields the protein CASSYFYSNQPQHF. This chain joins TRBV2 and TRBJ1-5; no firm D call. With 5 bases removed from V and 0 bases from J, the gap between germline ends came to 8 bases. The germline CDR1 and CDR2 sequences are SNHLY and FYNNEI. The CDR3 totals 14 residues.

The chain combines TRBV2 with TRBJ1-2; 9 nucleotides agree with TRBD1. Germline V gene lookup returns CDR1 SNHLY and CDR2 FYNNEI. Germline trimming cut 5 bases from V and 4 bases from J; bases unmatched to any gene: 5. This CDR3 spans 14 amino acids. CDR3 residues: CASSKDRGTYGYTF. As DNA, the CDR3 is TGTGCCAGCAGTAAAGACAGGGGGACCTATGGCTACACCTTC.

CDR3 DNA sequence: TGTGCCAGCAGCTTGGGACAGCGATCCTACGAGCAGTACTTC. Amino acids: CASSLGQRSYEQYF. V gene TRBV5-4 combines with J gene TRBJ2-7; tentative D call: TRBD1 (5 bases). CDR3 length: 14 amino acids. Germline V gene data show CDR1 as SGHNT and CDR2 as YYREEE (reference sequence). V lost 0 bases, J lost 1 base, and 8 bases lay in between.

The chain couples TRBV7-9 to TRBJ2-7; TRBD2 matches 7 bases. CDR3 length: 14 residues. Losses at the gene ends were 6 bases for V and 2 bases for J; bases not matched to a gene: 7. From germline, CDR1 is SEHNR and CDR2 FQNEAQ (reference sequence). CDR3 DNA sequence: TGTGCCAGCAGTCCTAAGGCGGGGGCCTACGAGCAGTACTTC. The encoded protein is CASSPKAGAYEQYF.

The CDR3 sequence: CASSLRGAQPQHF. For the CDR3, the DNA is TGTGCCAGCAGTTTAAGGGGTGCTCAGCCCCAGCATTTT. The chain carries TRBV27 and TRBJ1-5; TRBD1 might be the D (5 bases). V was cut by 2 bases and J by 6 bases, with 8 bases left in between. Germline V gives CDR1 MNHEY, CDR2 SMNVEV (reference sequence). CDR3 length equals 13 residues.

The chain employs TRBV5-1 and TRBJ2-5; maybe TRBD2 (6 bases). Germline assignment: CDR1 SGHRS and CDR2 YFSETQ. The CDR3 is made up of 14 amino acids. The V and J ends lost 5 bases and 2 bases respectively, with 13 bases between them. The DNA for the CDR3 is TGCGCCAGCAGTGGAGGGGCCATACAAGAGACCCAGTACTTC. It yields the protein CASSGGAIQETQYF.